This record covers a single T cell receptor (beta chain). Its antigen is undetermined. An end of the junction does not agree with germline; a read error may underlie this. The record originates from a study of blood T cells in healthy people across ages. Study results and caveats: The diversity estimates, figures obtained from one million T cells, were considered underestimates. Older age coincided with a roughly linear decline in TCR beta diversity per million T cells.

A second PCR, run for roughly 7 to 12 cycles, used a sample-barcoded 5' primer plus a J-beta primer mix. A template-switch adaptor that had 12 random nucleotides put a tag on each cDNA molecule. A single record per CDR3 protein comes from TCRdb applying MiXCR to the 5' RACE reads. Seen here are about 780,000 distinct CDR3 sequences, roughly 26% observed once, and the top ten hold 2.5% to 3.5%. Germline V gene data show CDR1 as SQVTM and CDR2 as ANQGSEA. This CDR3 has 12 residues. This sample also belongs to another study, concerning T cells of mothers and their children. Per that paper: It was related mother-child pairs that showed slightly higher overlap than unrelated pairs, without reaching significance.

The specimen was blood. The TCR comes from a boy aged 5-17 years in good health. The chain has TRBV29-1 and TRBJ1-1; 8 bases map to TRBD1. The CDR3 reads CSGKTGATEASF. DNA for the CDR3: TGCAGCGGGAAGACAGGGGCCACTGAAGCTTCCTTT. The whole variable domain, remainder taken from reference TRBV29-1 and TRBJ1-1, is SAVISQKPSRDICQRGTSLTIQCQVDSQVTMMFWYRQQPGQSLTLIATANQGSEATYESGFVIDKFPISRPNLTFSTLTVSNMSPEDSSIYLCSGKTGATEASFGQGTRLTVV.